A selection of T cell receptor beta chains follows, all from one sample in a study of T cells after yellow fever vaccination. TCRdb re-derived calls from the 5' RACE reads in MiXCR, one entry per CDR3 protein. This table holds around 350,000 distinct CDR3 sequences, around a tenth found once. This specimen was PBMCs, taken on the day of the first yellow fever vaccination. The source is a man aged 18 to 29 who received the YFV17D yellow fever vaccine. The CDR3 runs from the conserved cysteine through the conserved F or W. Each record gives: V gene, J gene, clone size, CDR3 length, D gene, CDR3 protein, CDR3 DNA. D genes are given only for firm matches. The size field is filled for only some rows; it gives once, few, many or a size class.

TRBV7-2	TRBJ1-2	few	13	-	CASSSEVRGEHTF	TGTGCCAGCAGCTCCGAAGTCAGAGGGGAGCACACCTTC
TRBV6-2/TRBV6-3	TRBJ2-1	-	14	-	CASSPGGALNEQFF	TGTGCCAGCAGTCCTGGGGGAGCGTTGAATGAGCAGTTCTTC
TRBV4-1	TRBJ2-1	few	16	-	CASYGPGRGLYNEQFF	TGCGCCAGCTACGGCCCCGGCAGGGGCTTATACAATGAGCAGTTCTTC
TRBV7-9	TRBJ1-2	-	17	-	CASSLAGHLSGRGGYTF	TGTGCCAGCAGCTTAGCGGGACACCTCTCGGGCCGCGGTGGCTACACCTTC
TRBV6-5	TRBJ1-2	few	12	-	CASKQVNYGYTF	TGTGCCAGCAAACAGGTGAACTATGGCTACACCTTC
TRBV14	TRBJ1-2	-	13	-	CASSQSGAGGYTF	TGTGCCAGCAGCCAGTCAGGGGCAGGAGGCTACACCTTC
TRBV20-1	TRBJ2-5	few	14	-	CSASDRDTRETQYF	TGCAGTGCCTCGGACCGGGACACCCGGGAGACCCAGTACTTC
TRBV7-2	TRBJ2-3	-	14	TRBD1	CASKQGPATDTQYF	TGTGCCAGCAAACAGGGGCCCGCCACAGATACGCAGTATTTT
TRBV6-5	TRBJ1-2	-	15	-	CASGPSANLYYGYTF	TGTGCCAGCGGACCCTCGGCGAATCTTTACTATGGCTACACCTTC
TRBV6-1	TRBJ2-1	-	15	TRBD2	CASSLTSGGTEEQFF	TGTGCCAGCAGCCTAACTAGCGGGGGTACGGAAGAGCAGTTCTTC
TRBV6-5	TRBJ2-3	-	14	TRBD2	CASSYGLAQDTQYF	TGTGCCAGCAGTTACGGACTAGCGCAGGATACGCAGTATTTT
TRBV7-9	TRBJ1-5	-	15	-	CASSQQGIKVEPQHF	TGTGCCAGCAGCCAGCAGGGGATCAAGGTAGAGCCCCAGCATTTT
TRBV5-1	TRBJ2-3	-	14	-	CASSFYKGTDTQYF	TGCGCCAGCAGCTTTTATAAGGGCACAGATACGCAGTATTTT
TRBV20-1	TRBJ2-5	few	13	-	CSAPPRSRETQYF	TGCAGTGCCCCCCCTCGAAGCCGGGAGACCCAGTACTTC
TRBV4-1	TRBJ2-1	-	13	-	CASSDVIPNEQFF	TGCGCCAGCAGCGACGTGATACCCAATGAGCAGTTCTTC
TRBV19	TRBJ2-6	-	18	-	CASSIDQAGVAGANVLTF	TGTGCCAGTAGTATAGATCAGGCAGGGGTTGCTGGGGCCAACGTCCTGACTTTC
TRBV6-5	TRBJ1-1	-	11	-	CASTQGYEAFF	TGTGCCAGCACTCAGGGGTATGAAGCTTTCTTT
TRBV4-1	TRBJ1-1	few	13	-	CASSQFPPTEAFF	TGCGCCAGCAGCCAGTTCCCCCCCACTGAAGCTTTCTTT
TRBV5-5	TRBJ2-3	many	16	-	CASSPLTGAPTDTQYF	TGTGCCAGCAGCCCCCTGACGGGAGCCCCCACAGATACGCAGTATTTT
TRBV5-1	TRBJ1-6	few	15	-	CASSLAETLNSPLHF	TGCGCCAGCAGCTTGGCCGAGACCCTTAATTCACCCCTCCACTTT